The clone carrying this T cell receptor beta chain was found a few times. The data are from a study of blood T cell repertoires in COVID-19. Study summary: Specimens from acute and convalescent COVID-19 originated in the United States, Italy and Spain. T cells, B-cell-depleted T cells, or PBMCs supplied cDNA or gDNA.

In the original analysis: The assay estimated nucleated cells by amplifying reference gene primers. The method was immunoSEQ multiplex PCR; TCRdb's version includes in-frame clones alone and lacks a portion of them. V, J and clone size are those of that table, while D and trimming were read from the DNA. This table has approximately 70,000 clones, more than 90% appearing once. Sample: peripheral blood. The sequence derives from a human donor with active COVID-19. The donor label of this sample is uncertain.

CDR3 DNA: TGTGCCAGCTCAATGGACAGGGTGTCCCCCTACGAGCAGTACTTC. It translates to CASSMDRVSPYEQYF. The chain has TRBV18 and TRBJ2-7; TRBD1 agrees at 8 bases. The CDR3 is 15 residues long. Losses at the gene ends were 5 bases for V and 2 bases for J; bases not matched to a gene: 8. The germline V gene encodes CDR1 KGHSH and CDR2 LQKENI.